This T cell receptor (beta chain) stems from a study of PD-1 blockade in mismatch repair-deficient tumors. This table comes from immunoSEQ multiplex PCR, and its TCRdb copy is limited to in-frame clones, with some not included. The sample carries about 35,000 clones, more than 70% recorded once. Trimming cost V 2 bases and J 0 bases, with 6 bases left between them. Germline CDR1 is SGHKS and CDR2 is YYEKEE (reference sequence). The CDR3 is 14 amino acids. This sequence joins TRBV5-5 and TRBJ2-1; no clear D. This receptor was identified in an adult with mismatch repair-deficient cancer. Sequenced material: PBMCs, taken roughly 6 weeks after starting pembrolizumab. The DNA for the CDR3 is TGTGCCAGCAGCTTAAGGAGCTCCTACAATGAGCAGTTCTTC. Encoded protein: CASSLRSSYNEQFF.